A single T cell receptor (beta chain) is shown here with its context. Its antigen is as yet unknown. Assay used: immunoSEQ multiplex PCR; TCRdb lists only in-frame clones, some missing. The sample has fewer than 90,000 clones; around 83% are singletons. The sample belongs to a study of OX40 agonist ivuxolimab in advanced cancers. Study context: While on treatment, patients had intravenous ivuxolimab at 0.01 to 10 mg/kg every 2 weeks.

Study-wide results and caveats: Normalized expansion of T-cell clones was also low for some nonresponders. More expanded clones were found, on average, in CD8+ than in CD4+ T cells.

This CDR3 has 14 residues. V lost 8 bases, J lost 5 bases, and 10 bases stayed unmatched. CDR1 and CDR2 from the germline V gene are MNHEY and SVGAGI. This material consisted of CD4+ or CD8+ T cells sorted from blood, taken in a trial of the OX40 agonist ivuxolimab. The gene calls are TRBV6-5 and TRBJ2-7; TRBD1 aligns across 9 bases. This receptor was identified in an adult with an advanced solid tumor such as melanoma, head and neck, liver or kidney cancer. The CDR3 DNA reads as TGTGCCAGCTCGAGGACAGGGGATGTCCACGAGCAGTACTTC. Amino acids: CASSRTGDVHEQYF.